These 9 T cell receptor beta chains came from one sample sequenced in a study of blood T cell repertoires in COVID-19 (TCRdb year 2020). Library preparation employed the immunoSEQ multiplex PCR assay. Imported from immuneACCESS, the table was reduced by TCRdb to in-frame sequences with V and J called. These copies leave out some clones; in studies compared against another copy, an unresolved V gene accounts for under half, and the cause of the remainder is not known. The sample table lists about 140,000 clones, around 84% of them with a count of one. Around 8.4% of the sample rests with the top ten. What was sequenced was peripheral blood. All receptors derive from a woman in her fifties or sixties with acute or convalescent COVID-19.

A few counts support this clone. The rearrangement joins TRBV4-2 to TRBJ1-6; no definite D call. There are 15 residues in the CDR3. CDR1 and CDR2 (germline): LGHNA, YNFKEQ. Trimming stripped 0 bases from V and 12 bases from J, with 15 bases between. CDR3 residues: CASSQDPGPSGPLHF. The CDR3 DNA follows: TGTGCCAGCAGCCAAGATCCAGGACCTAGCGGACCCCTCCACTTT.

The CDR3 nucleotides read TGCGCCAGCAGCTTGGTCTTGAGCTTAGTTAGCGATGAAAAACTGTTTTTT. This gives the protein CASSLVLSLVSDEKLFF. This rearrangement joins TRBV5-1 to TRBJ1-4; D is uncertain. The ends were cut back, 0 bases at V and 6 bases at J, with 18 bases in the middle. Per germline, CDR1 SGHRS and CDR2 YFSETQ. The CDR3 is 17 amino acids.

The chain couples TRBV11-3 to TRBJ1-6, with 7 bases fitting TRBD1. J gave up 2 bases and V 5 bases, and 12 bases lay outside the gene matches. The CDR3 length is 18 residues. Germline V gene sequence: CDR1 SGHNT, CDR2 YENEEA. CDR3 sequence: CASSDTGRQGTYNSPLHF. CDR3 bases: TGTGCCAGCAGCGACACGGGTAGACAGGGAACCTATAATTCACCCCTCCACTTT.

This chain links TRBV28 with TRBJ1-5; 7 bases are a match to TRBD1. Germline V CDR1 and CDR2: MDHEN, SYDVKM. After removal of 3 bases from V and 6 bases from J, the junction contained 5 bases not matched to a gene. The CDR3 totals 14 residues. The CDR3 is CASSFYQGGQPQHF. The CDR3 region has the DNA TGTGCCAGCAGTTTTTATCAGGGGGGTCAGCCCCAGCATTTT.

This chain joins TRBV5-1 and TRBJ1-1; 9 bases map to TRBD1. The germline gives CDR1 SGHRS, CDR2 YFSETQ. V was clipped by 5 bases and J by 5 bases; unmatched bases: 13. This CDR3 is 16 amino acids long. Written as DNA, the CDR3 is TGCGCCAGCAGTTTTTTACAGGGGGCGATGTGGACTGAAGCTTTCTTT. Residues: CASSFLQGAMWTEAFF. Drawing the rest from reference TRBV5-1 and TRBJ1-1, the complete variable domain is KAGVTQTPRYLIKTRGQQVTLSCSPISGHRSVSWYQQTPGQGLQFLFEYFSETQRNKGNFPGRFSGRQFSNSRSEMNVSTLELGDSALYLCASSFLQGAMWTEAFFGQGTRLTVV.

The chain has TRBV7-2 and TRBJ2-7; D not resolved. Looked up from germline, CDR1 is SGHTA and CDR2 is FQGNSA. Trimming left V 2 bases short and J 4 bases short, with 12 bases between. This CDR3 has 14 amino acids. Here the CDR3 DNA reads TGTGCCAGCAGCTTAACGTGGCAGGTATACGAGCAGTACTTC. Translating gives CASSLTWQVYEQYF.

The chain has TRBV10-3 and TRBJ2-5; D is unresolved. This CDR3 contains 11 residues. Germline values: CDR1 ENHRY, CDR2 SYGVKD. V dropped 4 bases and J dropped 5 bases, with 5 bases sitting between them. CDR3 loop: CAISVRETQYF. The CDR3 bases are TGTGCCATCAGTGTTCGGGAGACCCAGTACTTC.

The CDR3 loop reads CATSEYRDTGELFF. The DNA for the CDR3 is TGTGCCACCAGTGAATACAGGGACACCGGGGAGCTGTTTTTT. The chain employs TRBV24-1 and TRBJ2-2; tentatively, D is TRBD1 (6 bases). CDR1 and CDR2 from the germline V gene are KGHDR and SFDVKD. The CDR3 covers 14 residues. The V and J ends lost 4 bases and 3 bases respectively, with 8 bases between them.

V usage is TRBV27 and J usage is TRBJ1-2; TRBD1 might be the D (6 bases). V was shortened by 5 bases and J by 4 bases, with 20 bases between the two germline ends. The CDR3 has 16 residues. Germline CDR1 MNHEY, CDR2 SMNVEV (reference sequence). The CDR3 sequence: CASSPPPGHTGYGYTF. CDR3 nucleotides: TGTGCCAGCAGTCCACCCCCGGGACACACAGGCTATGGCTACACCTTC.